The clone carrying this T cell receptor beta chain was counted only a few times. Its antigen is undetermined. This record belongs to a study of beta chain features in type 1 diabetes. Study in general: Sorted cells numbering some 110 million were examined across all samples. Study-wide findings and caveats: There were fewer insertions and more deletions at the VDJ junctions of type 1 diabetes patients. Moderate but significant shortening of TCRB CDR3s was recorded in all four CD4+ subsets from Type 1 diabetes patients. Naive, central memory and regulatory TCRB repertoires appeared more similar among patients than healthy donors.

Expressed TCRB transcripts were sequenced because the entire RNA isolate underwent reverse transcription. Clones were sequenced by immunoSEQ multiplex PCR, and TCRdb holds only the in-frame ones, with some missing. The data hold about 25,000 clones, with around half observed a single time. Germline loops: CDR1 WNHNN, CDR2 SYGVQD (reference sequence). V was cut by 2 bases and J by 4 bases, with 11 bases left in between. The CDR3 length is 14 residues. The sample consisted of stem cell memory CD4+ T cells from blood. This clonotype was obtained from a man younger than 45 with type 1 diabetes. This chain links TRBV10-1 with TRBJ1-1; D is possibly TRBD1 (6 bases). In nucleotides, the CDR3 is TGCGCCAGCAGTGAGGGACAGCCGGGCACTGAAGCTTTCTTT. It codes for CASSEGQPGTEAFF.